A single sample is the source of the 3 T cell receptor beta chains below, sequenced in a study of blood T cell repertoires in COVID-19. Only in-frame clones appear in the TCRdb table, and some are missing; sequencing was by immunoSEQ multiplex PCR. The sample contains around 260,000 clones, about 93% of which appear only once. The sample consisted of PBMCs or T cells enriched from blood (not recorded which). The receptor source for this set is a woman aged 25 to 39 who had recovered from COVID-19.

The chain links TRBV7-9 to TRBJ1-1, with 10 bases matching TRBD1. Germline V lookup: CDR1 SEHNR, CDR2 FQNEAQ (reference sequence). V was clipped by 6 bases and J by 2 bases; unmatched bases: 3. The CDR3 has 14 amino acids. This CDR3 is CASRETGGNTEAFF. The CDR3 bases are TGTGCCAGCAGGGAGACAGGGGGCAACACTGAAGCTTTCTTT.

The rearrangement uses TRBV7-2 and TRBJ2-3; 8 nucleotides agree with TRBD2. The CDR3 spans 15 residues. Germline CDR1 SGHTA, CDR2 FQGNSA. With 0 bases clipped from V and 3 bases from J, the junction kept 2 bases outside the gene matches. The CDR3 nucleotides read TGTGCCAGCAGCTTAGCCGGGACTAGAACAGATACGCAGTATTTT. Translation: CASSLAGTRTDTQYF.

The chain couples TRBV7-8 to TRBJ2-1, with 7 bases lining up with TRBD2. The CDR3 is 17 residues long. The V gene end was trimmed by 1 base and the J gene end by 3 bases; junction bases not matched to a gene: 9. Germline V gives CDR1 SGHVS, CDR2 FQNEAQ. CDR3 amino acids: CASSLGIAGEGYNEQFF. CDR3 nucleotides: TGTGCCAGCAGCTTAGGTATCGCGGGAGAAGGCTACAATGAGCAGTTCTTC.